The 22 T cell receptor beta chains reported below all come from one sample, sequenced in a study of vaccination and CD4 T cells after COVID-19. Treatment specified: approximately 9-day PBMC culture with coronavirus spike peptide pools or control peptides (ViraFEST assay). The assay that was used to sequence DNA from cultured CD4+ T cells was the Oncomine TCR Beta short-read assay. TCRdb reanalysed the PCR reads using MiXCR and keeps one entry per CDR3 protein. The sample carries more than 9,500 distinct CDR3 sequences, roughly 57% recorded once. Antigens of these TCRs are unknown. The sample consisted of CD4+ T cells from blood, cultured in vitro. Receptor source: a human donor who had recovered from COVID-19.

The sample holds a few counts of this clonotype. The rearrangement uses TRBV15 and TRBJ2-3; D uncertain. This CDR3 region has 13 residues. CDR1 is LNHNV, CDR2 YYDKDF, per germline (reference sequence). Trimming removed 3 bases at V and 8 bases at J, with 12 bases between. The CDR3 is CATSSANTGTQYF. The CDR3 DNA reads TGTGCCACCAGCAGCGCTAACACTGGTACGCAGTATTTT. The full variable domain, its missing parts supplied by reference TRBV15 and TRBJ2-3, is DAMVIQNPRYQVTQFGKPVTLSCSQTLNHNVMYWYQQKSSQAPKLLFHYYDKDFNNEADTPDNFQSRRPNTSFCFLDIRSPGLGDTAMYLCATSSANTGTQYFGPGTRLTVL.

This clonotype showed up just a few times. The chain has TRBV6-5 and TRBJ1-3; D ambiguous. V dropped 2 bases and J dropped 2 bases, with 10 bases sitting between them. The CDR3 sequence is 15 residues long. Per germline, CDR1 MNHEY and CDR2 SVGAGI. CDR3 DNA sequence: TGTGCCAGCAGTTACGATGGAGGAACTGGAAACACCATATATTTT. Its protein is CASSYDGGTGNTIYF.

In its sample, this clonotype was seen a few times. The rearrangement links TRBV27 to TRBJ1-1; a possible D gene is TRBD1 (5 bases). Germline loops: CDR1 MNHEY, CDR2 SMNVEV (reference sequence). The CDR3 is 14 amino acids. Trimming removed 0 bases from V and 1 base from J, with 6 bases in between. The CDR3 nucleotides are TGTGCCAGCAGTTTATCCGGGGGGAACACTGAAGCTTTCTTT. As protein: CASSLSGGNTEAFF.

As regards this clonotype: An end of the junction does not agree with germline; a read error may underlie this. The rearrangement links TRBV7-7 to TRBJ1-1; weak D call: TRBD1 (6 bases). CDR3 length: 15 amino acids. CDR1 is SSHAT and CDR2 is FNYEAQ in the germline V gene (reference sequence). The CDR3 DNA reads TGTGCTAGCAGCTTCCGCCGGACAGTACGGGTTGTGGCTTTCTTT. As protein: CASSFRRTVRVVAFF.

This clonotype was observed a single time. This rearrangement joins TRBV19 to TRBJ1-5; no definite D call. Germline CDR1 is LNHDA and CDR2 is SQIVND (reference sequence). The length of the CDR3 is 15 residues. V was pared by 6 bases and J by 6 bases, with 18 bases between. The CDR3 nucleotides are TGTGCCAGTAGCCCCGGTGGACGGTCGGTTCAGCCCCAGCATTTT. It encodes CASSPGGRSVQPQHF.

Only a few counts were recorded for this clonotype. V usage is TRBV20-1 and J usage is TRBJ2-5; TRBD2 aligns across 8 bases. The V gene's germline CDR1 is DFQATT and CDR2 SNEGSKA (reference sequence). The trim removed 7 bases at V and 5 bases at J, leaving 9 bases unmatched. The CDR3 has 13 amino acids. Here the CDR3 DNA reads TGCAGTGTTCAGATCTCGGGGGGGGAGACCCAGTACTTC. This translates into CSVQISGGETQYF.

The rearrangement uses TRBV5-1 and TRBJ2-3; D unresolved. CDR1 is SGHRS and CDR2 is YFSETQ in the germline V gene. V shed 4 bases and J shed 6 bases, with 9 bases lying between them. This CDR3 region has 12 residues. CDR3 residues: CASSTSGDTQYF. The CDR3 DNA reads TGCGCCAGCAGCACCTCCGGGGATACGCAGTATTTT.

This clonotype turned up a few times. The rearrangement uses TRBV28 and TRBJ1-2; D is undetermined. This CDR3 spans 12 amino acids. V was shortened by 8 bases and J by 0 bases, with 7 bases between the two germline ends. From germline, CDR1 is MDHEN and CDR2 SYDVKM. CDR3 amino acids: CASVGANYGYTF. For the CDR3, the DNA is TGTGCCAGCGTGGGCGCTAACTATGGCTACACCTTC.

CDR3 protein: CASSSNGRSGNEQYF. CDR3 bases: TGTGCCAGCAGCTCTAACGGACGGTCGGGTAACGAGCAGTACTTC. The chain joins TRBV11-3 to TRBJ2-7; D unclear. V was trimmed by 4 bases and J by 5 bases, leaving 18 bases between them. The CDR3 loop spans 15 amino acids. Germline V gene data show CDR1 as SGHNT and CDR2 as YENEEA.

This chain connects TRBV6-1 to TRBJ1-2; D gene unclear. The CDR3 totals 15 residues. CDR1 and CDR2 (germline): MNHNS, SASEGT. Trimming cost V 6 bases and J 0 bases, with 14 bases left between them. The DNA of the CDR3 is TGTGCCAGCAGCATTAGACTCCTAGCTAACTATGGCTACACCTTC. It yields the protein CASSIRLLANYGYTF.

This clonotype was seen more than once but under ten times. The chain joins TRBV6-5 to TRBJ1-5; TRBD1 might be the D (5 bases). The V end was cut by 4 bases, the J end by 7 bases, with 11 bases between. This CDR3 comprises 13 residues. The germline gives CDR1 MNHEY, CDR2 SVGAGI. The CDR3 DNA reads TGTGCCAGCAGTTCCCAGGGATACCAGCCCCAGCATTTT. Translating it yields CASSSQGYQPQHF.

This chain uses TRBV7-9 with TRBJ2-5, with TRBD2 as a possible D gene (6 bases). Deletions cut 1 base from V and 4 bases from J, with 13 bases between. This CDR3 is 15 amino acids long. The germline V gene has CDR1 SEHNR and CDR2 FQNEAQ (reference sequence). Here the CDR3 reads CASSLERPGGETQYF. The CDR3 nucleotides are TGTGCCAGCAGCTTAGAACGGCCCGGGGGAGAGACCCAGTACTTC.

The chain carries TRBV5-4 and TRBJ1-2, with 10 bases that match TRBD1. The CDR3 extends over 17 amino acids. V shed 2 bases, J shed 4 bases, and the junction held 11 bases outside the gene matches. Per the germline V gene, CDR1 is SGHNT and CDR2 is YYREEE (reference sequence). The DNA of the CDR3 is TGTGCCAGCAGCTTTCCGGGACAGGGGAGGACTTCCTATGGCTACACCTTC. The encoded protein is CASSFPGQGRTSYGYTF.

The chain combines TRBV10-3 with TRBJ2-7; D remains ambiguous. The germline CDR1 and CDR2 sequences are ENHRY and SYGVKD. The V gene lost 2 bases and the J gene lost 2 bases, with 10 bases spanning the gap. CDR3 length equals 14 residues. This chain's CDR3 is CAISEKAVPYEQYF. The CDR3 DNA is TGTGCCATCAGTGAGAAGGCGGTACCCTACGAGCAGTACTTC.

This clonotype showed up just a few times. The rearrangement uses TRBV10-1 and TRBJ2-3, with no clear D. Looked up from germline, CDR1 is WNHNN and CDR2 is SYGVQD (reference sequence). V was trimmed by 8 bases and J by 2 bases, leaving 11 bases between them. The CDR3 runs to 13 residues. The CDR3 coding sequence is TGCGCCAGCCCCCGGCAGAACACAGATACGCAGTATTTT. This translates into CASPRQNTDTQYF.

This clonotype was counted a few times. The V call is TRBV6-5, the J call TRBJ1-2, with D possibly matching TRBD1 (6 bases). This CDR3 is 13 amino acids long. CDR1 and CDR2 from the germline V gene are MNHEY and SVGAGI. The V end was cut by 2 bases, the J end by 7 bases, with 11 bases between. DNA of the CDR3: TGTGCCAGCAGTTACGACAGGAGCAGTGGCTACACCTTC. Translated: CASSYDRSSGYTF.

This chain connects TRBV30 to TRBJ1-6; the D is unclear. Per the germline V gene, CDR1 is GTSNPN and CDR2 is SVGIG (reference sequence). This CDR3 contains 15 residues. Trimming removed 2 bases at V and 0 bases at J, with 8 bases between. CDR3 region: CAWSQVNSYNSPLHF. The CDR3 coding sequence is TGTGCCTGGAGTCAGGTGAACTCCTATAATTCACCCCTCCACTTT.

This chain joins TRBV7-2 and TRBJ2-7, with unresolved D. CDR1 is SGHTA, CDR2 FQGNSA, per germline. CDR3 length: 15 residues. The V end was cut by 1 base, the J end by 0 bases, with 10 bases between. CDR3 protein: CASSLVPGPSYEQYF. The CDR3 DNA sequence: TGTGCCAGCAGCTTAGTTCCTGGCCCCTCCTACGAGCAGTACTTC.

The rearrangement uses TRBV2 and TRBJ2-2; D unresolved. This CDR3 contains 15 residues. Trimming removed 7 bases from V and 5 bases from J, with 17 bases in between. The germline gives CDR1 SNHLY, CDR2 FYNNEI. CDR3 region: CASTRAASRTGELFF. DNA of the CDR3: TGTGCCAGCACTCGTGCGGCTAGTAGGACCGGGGAGCTGTTTTTT.

This rearrangement joins TRBV15 to TRBJ2-5; possibly TRBD1 or TRBD2 for D (6 bases each). CDR1 and CDR2 (germline): LNHNV, YYDKDF (reference sequence). V lost 2 bases, J lost 1 base, and 11 bases lay in between. CDR3 length: 15 residues. The CDR3 nucleotides read TGTGCCACCAGCAGAAGAGGGGGGATCCAAGAGACCCAGTACTTC. It encodes CATSRRGGIQETQYF.

The J gene is TRBJ1-1, the V gene TRBV7-6; the D gene is possibly TRBD1 (5 bases). CDR1 and CDR2 from the germline V gene are SGHVS and FNYEAQ. The CDR3 contains 17 residues. V shed 4 bases and J shed 1 base, with 19 bases lying between them. In DNA, the CDR3 is TGTGCCAGCAGCTCTACCCCCTTTCAGGGCGGGAACACTGAAGCTTTCTTT. This codes for CASSSTPFQGGNTEAFF.

This clonotype was detected only once. The chain has TRBV24-1 and TRBJ2-1; either TRBD1 or TRBD2 may supply D (5 bases each). Germline CDR1 KGHDR, CDR2 SFDVKD. CDR3 length equals 14 residues. Trimming took 5 bases from V and 6 from J, leaving 13 bases between them. The CDR3 region is CATSAPPGRNEQFF. DNA for the CDR3: TGTGCCACCAGTGCCCCACCGGGGCGCAATGAGCAGTTCTTC.